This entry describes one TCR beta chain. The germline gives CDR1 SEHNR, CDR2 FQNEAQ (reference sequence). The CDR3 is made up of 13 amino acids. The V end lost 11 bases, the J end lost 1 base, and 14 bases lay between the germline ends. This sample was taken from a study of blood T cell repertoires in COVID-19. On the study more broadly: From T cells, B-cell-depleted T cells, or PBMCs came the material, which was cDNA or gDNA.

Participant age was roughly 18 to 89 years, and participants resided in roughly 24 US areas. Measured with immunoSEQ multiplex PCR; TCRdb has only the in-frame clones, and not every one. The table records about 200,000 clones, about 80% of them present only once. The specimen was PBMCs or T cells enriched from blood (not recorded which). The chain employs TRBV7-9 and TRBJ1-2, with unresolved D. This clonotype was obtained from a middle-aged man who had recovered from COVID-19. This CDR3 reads CAGSPGLNYGYTF. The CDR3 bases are TGTGCCGGGTCGCCAGGCCTTAACTATGGCTACACCTTC.